Below are 19 T cell receptor beta chains sequenced from a single sample in a study of cytomegalovirus exposure and HLA in healthy donors. This table comes from immunoSEQ multiplex PCR, and its TCRdb copy is limited to in-frame clones, with some not included. This table has 200,000 or so clones, about 91% appearing once. The sample was PBMCs. These receptors were taken from a woman under 30 in good health and CMV-seronegative.

The CDR3 spells CAISEEAGKETQYF. In nucleotides, the CDR3 is TGTGCCATCAGTGAAGAGGCGGGAAAAGAGACCCAGTACTTC. This chain uses TRBV10-3 with TRBJ2-5, with D perhaps matching TRBD2 (6 bases). CDR1 is ENHRY, CDR2 SYGVKD, per germline. The CDR3 sequence is 14 residues long. Trimming shortened V by 3 bases and J by 3 bases, and 11 bases separated the two germline ends.

The rearrangement links TRBV9 to TRBJ2-5; 9 positions match TRBD1. V dropped 4 bases and J dropped 3; count of bases not matched to a gene: 4. CDR3 length: 14 amino acids. Germline-derived CDR1 and CDR2 are SGDLS and YYNGEE. CDR3 DNA sequence: TGTGCCAGCAGCACCCGGACAGGGGAAGAGACCCAGTACTTC. Translating gives CASSTRTGEETQYF.

CDR3 nucleotide sequence: TGTGCCAGCTCACCATTCTTGATGACAGTAATCGGCCAAGAGACCCAGTACTTC. Encoded protein: CASSPFLMTVIGQETQYF. The V gene is TRBV18, the J gene TRBJ2-5; D is perhaps TRBD1 (5 bases). The CDR3 length is 18 residues. CDR1 is KGHSH, CDR2 LQKENI, per germline. V lost 2 bases and J 1 base, leaving 20 bases between the germline ends. Drawing the rest from reference TRBV18 and TRBJ2-5, the complete variable domain is NAGVMQNPRHLVRRRGQEARLRCSPMKGHSHVYWYRQLPEEGLKFMVYLQKENIIDESGMPKERFSAEFPKEGPSILRIQQVVRGDSAAYFCASSPFLMTVIGQETQYFGPGTRLLVL.

This chain joins TRBV4-3 and TRBJ2-1, with D perhaps TRBD1 (6 bases). There are 16 residues in the CDR3. V lost 1 base, J lost 8 bases, and 18 bases lay in between. Germline-derived CDR1 and CDR2 are LGHNA and YSLEER. The CDR3: CASSQGGLLYRDEQFF. The CDR3 nucleotides are TGCGCCAGCAGCCAAGGGGGGCTTTTATATCGGGATGAGCAGTTCTTC.

The chain recombines TRBV9 with TRBJ2-2; D unclear. The V and J ends lost 3 bases and 7 bases respectively, with 10 bases between them. Germline V gene data show CDR1 as SGDLS and CDR2 as YYNGEE. The CDR3 length is 13 residues. The CDR3 DNA follows: TGTGCCAGCAGCGGGAGAGTAGGCGGGGAGCTGTTTTTT. This gives the protein CASSGRVGGELFF.

In its sample, this clone was seen once. The rearrangement joins TRBV7-3 to TRBJ2-5; 8 bases line up with TRBD1. The ends lost 5 bases at V and 7 bases at J; junction bases unmatched: 9. The CDR3 runs 14 residues. Per the germline V gene, CDR1 is SGHTA and CDR2 is FQGTGA. This CDR3 is CASSPQTGVGTQYF. DNA of the CDR3: TGTGCCAGCAGCCCGCAGACAGGGGTTGGGACCCAGTACTTC.

This chain uses TRBV27 with TRBJ2-7; 9 positions agree with TRBD1. From germline, CDR1 is MNHEY and CDR2 SMNVEV (reference sequence). J lost 5 bases, V lost 3 bases, and 5 bases had no gene match. The CDR3 contains 14 residues. The CDR3 region has the DNA TGTGCCAGCAGTTTCGGGACAGGGAACCACGAGCAGTACTTC. The encoded protein is CASSFGTGNHEQYF.

The CDR3 bases are TGTGCCAGCAGCTTAGAGGGGGGGGCCTACGAGCAGTACTTC. It yields the protein CASSLEGGAYEQYF. The V and J genes are TRBV7-9 and TRBJ2-7; D is perhaps TRBD2 (7 bases). Trimming removed 1 base from V and 2 bases from J, with 9 bases in between. From germline, CDR1 is SEHNR and CDR2 FQNEAQ (reference sequence). The CDR3 runs 14 residues.

This sequence joins TRBV5-6 and TRBJ2-7; 7 nucleotides match TRBD1. V lost 4 bases and J lost 4; bases outside the gene matches: 5. The CDR3 has 13 amino acids. CDR1 SGHDT and CDR2 YYEEEE come from the germline V gene. In DNA form, the CDR3 reads TGTGCCAGCAGCCGACAGGGTTCTTACGAGCAGTACTTC. Translating it yields CASSRQGSYEQYF.

V and J are TRBV29-1 and TRBJ2-1; D unclear. V was shortened by 3 bases and J by 1 base, with 10 bases between the two germline ends. The germline gives CDR1 SQVTM, CDR2 ANQGSEA. The CDR3 loop spans 14 amino acids. The CDR3 nucleotides read TGCAGCGTTGAGGTCTCCGGGTCCTACAATGAGCAGTTCTTC. It yields the protein CSVEVSGSYNEQFF.

V usage is TRBV14 and J usage is TRBJ2-7, with 9 bases fitting TRBD2. Losses at the gene ends were 2 bases for V and 5 bases for J; bases not matched to a gene: 7. The CDR3 consists of 15 residues. The germline V gene has CDR1 SGHDN and CDR2 FVKESK. This chain's CDR3 is CASSQWAGGPNEQYF. The CDR3 DNA is TGTGCCAGCAGCCAATGGGCGGGAGGGCCTAACGAGCAGTACTTC.

The rearrangement joins TRBV6-4 to TRBJ1-5; D perhaps matches TRBD1 (6 bases). Between the trimmed V and J ends, which lost 10 bases and 5 bases, there was a span of 21 bases. This CDR3 region has 15 residues. Germline V lookup: CDR1 MRHNA, CDR2 SNTAGT. CDR3 bases: TGTGCCACTCGCCCGGACCCAGGGGTCGATCAGCCCCAGCATTTT. It translates to CATRPDPGVDQPQHF.

V gene TRBV28 combines with J gene TRBJ2-1, with 10 bases identical to TRBD1. The CDR3 extends over 16 amino acids. Per the germline V gene, CDR1 is MDHEN and CDR2 is SYDVKM. Trimming cost V 2 bases and J 7 bases; bases outside gene matches: 8. The CDR3 sequence: CASSLEGTGANNEQFF. The CDR3 DNA reads as TGTGCCAGCAGTTTAGAGGGGACAGGGGCAAATAATGAGCAGTTCTTC.

The rearrangement joins TRBV28 to TRBJ2-7; 9 positions agree with TRBD1. Losses at the gene ends were 2 bases for V and 0 bases for J; bases not matched to a gene: 2. The CDR3 is made up of 15 amino acids. Germline-derived CDR1 and CDR2 are MDHEN and SYDVKM. The CDR3 protein is CASSLPQGASYEQYF. In DNA form, the CDR3 reads TGTGCCAGCAGTTTACCACAGGGGGCCTCCTACGAGCAGTACTTC.

The rearrangement uses TRBV27 and TRBJ2-2; 7 bases map to TRBD1. This CDR3 spans 16 amino acids. Germline V lookup: CDR1 MNHEY, CDR2 SMNVEV (reference sequence). V was clipped by 5 bases and J by 6 bases; unmatched bases: 12. CDR3 coding DNA: TGTGCCAGCAGTCCCCTCACCGGGACAGCCTCCGGGGAGCTGTTTTTT. This encodes CASSPLTGTASGELFF.

This clone was seen a handful of times. The rearrangement joins TRBV2 to TRBJ1-2, with 10 bases that match TRBD1. V dropped 9 bases and J dropped 4; count of bases not matched to a gene: 5. Germline V gene sequence: CDR1 SNHLY, CDR2 FYNNEI. This CDR3 contains 13 residues. The CDR3 sequence: CASMDRGAYGYTF. In DNA form, the CDR3 reads TGTGCCAGTATGGACAGGGGGGCCTATGGCTACACCTTC. The complete variable domain, with remaining parts taken from reference TRBV2 and TRBJ1-2, reads EPEVTQTPSHQVTQMGQEVILRCVPISNHLYFYWYRQILGQKVEFLVSFYNNEISEKSEIFDDQFSVERPDGSNFTLKIRSTKLEDSAMYFCASMDRGAYGYTFGSGTRLTVV.

Worth noting for this clone: The sample holds other DNA sequences that translate to the same CDR3. CDR3 sequence: CASSSRDSYEQYF. The CDR3 DNA reads TGTGCCAGCAGCTCGCGGGACTCCTACGAGCAGTACTTC. V is TRBV7-9 and J is TRBJ2-7; D may be TRBD2 (6 bases). Per the germline V gene, CDR1 is SEHNR and CDR2 is FQNEAQ (reference sequence). V gave up 4 bases and J gave up 0 bases, with 7 bases separating them. The CDR3 is made up of 13 amino acids.

The chain couples TRBV9 to TRBJ2-1, with 9 bases fitting TRBD2. Losses at the gene ends were 0 bases for V and 9 bases for J; bases not matched to a gene: 7. The germline V gene encodes CDR1 SGDLS and CDR2 YYNGEE. The CDR3 is 15 residues long. This CDR3 reads CASSVGGGRASEQFF. In DNA, the CDR3 is TGTGCCAGCAGCGTAGGGGGCGGGAGGGCCAGTGAGCAGTTCTTC.

The V call is TRBV7-9, the J call TRBJ1-1; D not certain. The germline CDR1 and CDR2 sequences are SEHNR and FQNEAQ (reference sequence). Deletions cut 6 bases from V and 5 bases from J, with 19 bases between. The CDR3 extends over 15 amino acids. CDR3 protein: CASRTIEGGPTEAFF. The CDR3 DNA sequence: TGTGCCAGCAGAACAATAGAGGGCGGTCCGACTGAAGCTTTCTTT.